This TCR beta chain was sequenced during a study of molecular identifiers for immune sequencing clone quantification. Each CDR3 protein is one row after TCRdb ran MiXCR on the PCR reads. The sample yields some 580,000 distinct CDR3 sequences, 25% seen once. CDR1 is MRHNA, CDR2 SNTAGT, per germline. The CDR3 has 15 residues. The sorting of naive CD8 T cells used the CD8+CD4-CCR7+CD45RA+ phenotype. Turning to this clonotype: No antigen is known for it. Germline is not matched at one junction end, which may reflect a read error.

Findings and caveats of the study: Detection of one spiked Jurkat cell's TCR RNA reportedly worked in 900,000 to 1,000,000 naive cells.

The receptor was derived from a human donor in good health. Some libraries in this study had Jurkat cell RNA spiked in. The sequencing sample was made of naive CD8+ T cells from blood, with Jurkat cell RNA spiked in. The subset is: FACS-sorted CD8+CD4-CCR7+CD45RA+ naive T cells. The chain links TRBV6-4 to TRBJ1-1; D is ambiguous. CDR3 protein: CASSTTRRENTKAFF. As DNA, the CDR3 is TGTGCCAGCAGTACCACAAGACGGGAGAACACTAAAGCTTTCTTT.